Following are 31 T cell receptor beta chains from one sample sequenced in a study of hypomethylating agent response in myelodysplastic syndrome. Assay used: immunoSEQ multiplex PCR; TCRdb lists only in-frame clones, some missing. The repertoire holds around 4,400 clones, 84% seen once, with roughly 7.5% in the top ten. The sample consisted of bone marrow, taken before or after starting hypomethylating agent treatment for myelodysplastic syndrome (not recorded which). The receptors derive from a human donor with myelodysplastic syndrome.

The chain links TRBV6-1 to TRBJ1-2; 8 bases are a match to TRBD1. CDR1 MNHNS and CDR2 SASEGT come from the germline V gene. Unmatched junction bases numbered 17, after V lost 4 bases and J lost 7 bases. This CDR3 comprises 17 residues. The CDR3 nucleotides are TGTGCCAGCAGTGGATACCCTGGACAGGGCCAAATTCCTGGCTACACCTTC. This codes for CASSGYPGQGQIPGYTF.

This clone was observed a handful of times. V is TRBV27 and J is TRBJ2-1, with D tentatively TRBD2 (6 bases). Trimming cost V 0 bases and J 1 base, with 7 bases left between them. The V gene's germline CDR1 is MNHEY and CDR2 SMNVEV (reference sequence). The length of the CDR3 is 15 residues. The CDR3 DNA reads TGTGCCAGCAGTTTATCGGGGGGATCCTACAATGAGCAGTTCTTC. Translating gives CASSLSGGSYNEQFF.

The gene calls are TRBV5-8 and TRBJ1-1, with D unresolved. V was cut by 4 bases and J by 4 bases, with 23 bases left in between. Germline CDR1 SGHTS, CDR2 YDEGEE. This CDR3 spans 17 amino acids. The CDR3 bases are TGTGCCAGCAGCCGACGCTTACCGACCAGGAGGAGCACTGAAGCTTTCTTT. This gives the protein CASSRRLPTRRSTEAFF.

CDR3 nucleotide sequence: TGTGCCAGCAGCCCCGTCGGAGCGGGGGGGCCGGATACGCAGTATTTT. Translating gives CASSPVGAGGPDTQYF. The chain combines TRBV7-2 with TRBJ2-3, with 10 nucleotides matching TRBD2. The length of the CDR3 is 16 residues. CDR1 SGHTA and CDR2 FQGNSA come from the germline V gene. The V gene end was trimmed by 5 bases and the J gene end by 6 bases; junction bases not matched to a gene: 11.

The CDR3 bases are TGTGCCAGCACCCGGATTGCGTGTGGCTACACCTTC. Its protein is CASTRIACGYTF. This chain links TRBV7-9 with TRBJ1-2; D is uncertain. The V gene lost 7 bases and the J gene lost 7 bases, with 13 bases spanning the gap. Germline CDR1 is SEHNR and CDR2 is FQNEAQ (reference sequence). This CDR3 is built from 12 residues.

The count of this clone is one. The chain carries TRBV21-1 and TRBJ1-1; the table's TRBD1 call for D was not verified on the DNA. TRBV21-1 is reported as a pseudogene. CDR3 size: 17 residues. The CDR3 nucleotides read TGTGCCAGCAGCGCATTTGCCGGGGACAGGCGGAACACTGAAGCTTTCTTT. Amino acid sequence: CASSAFAGDRRNTEAFF.

V is TRBV6-6 and J is TRBJ1-1; D ambiguous. Trimming took 6 bases from V and 0 from J, leaving 11 bases between them. Germline CDR1 is MNHNY and CDR2 is SVGAGI (reference sequence). The CDR3 runs 14 residues. This CDR3 is CASSLGQLNTEAFF. The CDR3 DNA is TGTGCCAGCAGCCTAGGGCAGTTGAACACTGAAGCTTTCTTT.

The V and J genes are TRBV10-1 and TRBJ2-2; D is unclear. The CDR3 runs 13 residues. Germline V gene data show CDR1 as WNHNN and CDR2 as SYGVQD (reference sequence). Trimming stripped 4 bases from V and 6 bases from J, with 9 bases between. CDR3 in DNA: TGCGCCAGCAGTGTTAGGGAAGCCGGGGAGCTGTTTTTT. Amino acids: CASSVREAGELFF.

The CDR3 spells CASSSLAGEETQYF. DNA for the CDR3: TGCGCCAGCAGCTCCCTAGCGGGGGAAGAGACCCAGTACTTC. The rearrangement uses TRBV5-1 and TRBJ2-5; 10 bases map to TRBD2. Germline V lookup: CDR1 SGHRS, CDR2 YFSETQ. Trimming took 3 bases from V and 3 from J; bases not matched to a gene: 2. This CDR3 comprises 14 residues.

This clone came up a few times. This sequence joins TRBV18 and TRBJ1-2; D remains ambiguous. Germline V CDR1 and CDR2: KGHSH, LQKENI. The CDR3 length is 13 residues. Trimming removed 5 bases at V and 6 bases at J, with 13 bases between. The CDR3 protein is CASSESVEDGYTF. CDR3 in DNA: TGTGCCAGCTCAGAATCAGTAGAGGATGGCTACACCTTC.

This CDR3 reads CASSYSSGGGRETQYF. The CDR3 DNA reads as TGTGCCAGCAGTTATTCATCGGGGGGGGGCCGAGAGACCCAGTACTTC. This chain joins TRBV27 and TRBJ2-5, with 8 bases matching TRBD2. The CDR3 has 16 amino acids. Germline CDR1 and CDR2: MNHEY and SMNVEV (reference sequence). Trimming cost V 4 bases and J 4 bases; bases outside gene matches: 11.

This chain uses TRBV7-2 with TRBJ1-2; D perhaps matches TRBD1 (6 bases). Germline CDR1 and CDR2: SGHTA and FQGNSA. The germline V and J ends were trimmed by 6 bases and 4 bases, with 15 bases remaining between them. The CDR3 has 14 amino acids. CDR3 protein: CASRPAGDFYGYTF. The CDR3 nucleotides are TGTGCCAGCAGACCCGCAGGGGATTTCTATGGCTACACCTTC.

This sequence joins TRBV12-5 and TRBJ1-3, with D possibly matching TRBD1 (6 bases). Germline CDR1 reads LGHNT; CDR2 reads FRNRAP. V dropped 5 bases and J dropped 4 bases, with 21 bases sitting between them. This CDR3 has 17 residues. The chain's CDR3 is CASGRPGHRFGGNTIYF. DNA for the CDR3: TGTGCTAGTGGTCGGCCGGGACACCGTTTCGGAGGAAACACCATATATTTT.

The chain employs TRBV30 and TRBJ2-5, with 10 bases fitting TRBD1. The length of the CDR3 is 14 residues. V dropped 2 bases and J dropped 6; count of bases not matched to a gene: 6. Germline assignment: CDR1 GTSNPN and CDR2 SVGIG (reference sequence). The CDR3 DNA sequence: TGTGCCTGGAGTTCGACAGGGGGCGATAAGACCCAGTACTTC. Translating gives CAWSSTGGDKTQYF.

This clone has more than one count but fewer than ten. The chain uses TRBV25-1 and TRBJ2-7; D is unresolved. The ends were cut back, 2 bases at V and 2 bases at J, with 10 bases in the middle. The CDR3 runs 14 residues. Germline lookup yields CDR1 MGHDK and CDR2 SYGVNS. CDR3 in amino acids: CASSEGSRPYEQYV. CDR3 DNA: TGTGCCAGCAGTGAAGGAAGCAGACCCTACGAGCAGTACGTC.

CDR3 in amino acids: CATGTSGGKETQYF. The CDR3 nucleotides read TGTGCGACCGGGACTAGCGGGGGGAAAGAGACCCAGTACTTC. The genes are TRBV7-7 and TRBJ2-5, with 15 bases aligning to TRBD2. CDR1 is SSHAT, CDR2 FNYEAQ, per germline (reference sequence). The CDR3 is 14 amino acids. The complete variable domain, with remaining parts taken from reference TRBV7-7 and TRBJ2-5, reads GAGVSQSPRYKVTKRGQDVTLRCDPISSHATLYWYQQALGQGPEFLTYFNYEAQPDKSGLPSDRFSAERPEGSISTLTIQRTEQRDSAMYRCATGTSGGKETQYFGPGTRLLVL.

This chain links TRBV25-1 with TRBJ2-5; 7 bases are a match to TRBD2. The J segment lost 4 bases and the V segment lost 8 bases, leaving 7 bases of the junction unmatched. Germline V gene lookup returns CDR1 MGHDK and CDR2 SYGVNS. There are 13 residues in the CDR3. The chain's CDR3 is CASLAGETETQYF. CDR3 nucleotide sequence: TGTGCCAGCCTTGCGGGGGAAACAGAGACCCAGTACTTC.

The genes are TRBV19 and TRBJ1-4; possible D gene TRBD1, 5 bases. Germline-derived CDR1 and CDR2 are LNHDA and SQIVND (reference sequence). The CDR3 covers 15 residues. Trimming removed 6 bases at V and 7 bases at J, with 18 bases between. CDR3 amino acids: CASSPPGAVGEKLFF. The CDR3 bases are TGTGCCAGTAGCCCGCCCGGGGCAGTCGGTGAAAAACTGTTTTTT.

V usage is TRBV28 and J usage is TRBJ1-3, with a possible D match to TRBD1 (5 bases). The CDR3 loop spans 15 amino acids. The germline V gene encodes CDR1 MDHEN and CDR2 SYDVKM. Between the trimmed V and J ends, which lost 1 base and 4 bases, there was a span of 11 bases. The CDR3 coding sequence is TGTGCCAGCAGTTTATTGACAGTACAAGGAAACACCATATATTTT. It specifies CASSLLTVQGNTIYF.

The chain employs TRBV18 and TRBJ2-7, with 8 positions matching TRBD1. This CDR3 region has 19 residues. CDR1 and CDR2 from the germline V gene are KGHSH and LQKENI. After removal of 5 bases from V and 2 bases from J, the junction contained 20 bases not matched to a gene. In DNA form, the CDR3 reads TGTGCCAGCTCAACAACCGAAATCGAACAGGGGGGATTCCCCTACGAGCAGTACTTC. The encoded protein is CASSTTEIEQGGFPYEQYF. Supplemented by reference TRBV18 and TRBJ2-7, the full variable domain reads NAGVMQNPRHLVRRRGQEARLRCSPMKGHSHVYWYRQLPEEGLKFMVYLQKENIIDESGMPKERFSAEFPKEGPSILRIQQVVRGDSAAYFCASSTTEIEQGGFPYEQYFGPGTRLTVT.

The V gene is TRBV6-1, the J gene TRBJ1-4; tentative D call: TRBD1 (6 bases). CDR1 is MNHNS, CDR2 SASEGT, per germline. The CDR3 contains 12 residues. The ends were cut back, 7 bases at V and 12 bases at J, with 15 bases in the middle. CDR3 sequence: CASITGPTELFF. The CDR3, as DNA: TGTGCCAGCATAACAGGGCCTACGGAACTGTTTTTT.

Written as DNA, the CDR3 is TGTGCCAGCAGCTTTGGGAATTTAGGCCGCCTCTCCTATGGCTACACCTTC. This codes for CASSFGNLGRLSYGYTF. This chain links TRBV5-4 with TRBJ1-2, with D unresolved. This CDR3 comprises 17 residues. V shed 2 bases and J shed 4 bases, with 21 bases lying between them. Germline V gene sequence: CDR1 SGHNT, CDR2 YYREEE (reference sequence).

The chain carries TRBV20-1 and TRBJ2-5; D is unclear. The J call could be wrong; TRBJ2-7 is a better fit for the DNA end. The CDR3 extends over 11 amino acids. Germline lookup yields CDR1 DFQATT and CDR2 SNEGSKA (reference sequence). In DNA form, the CDR3 reads TGCAGTGCTAGAGCGGGCTACGAGCAGTACTTC. Its translation is CSARAGYEQYF.

This clone was found once. The chain carries TRBV11-2 and TRBJ2-4; D not resolved. The CDR3 is made up of 15 amino acids. Trimming left V 2 bases short and J 0 bases short, with 8 bases between. Per the germline V gene, CDR1 is SGHAT and CDR2 is FQNNGV. CDR3 nucleotides: TGTGCCAGCAGCTTAAACAGTTTAGCCAAAAACATTCAGTACTTC. This encodes CASSLNSLAKNIQYF.

By share, this clone ranks as large. The rearrangement joins TRBV6-5 to TRBJ1-2, with D possibly TRBD1 on 6 matching bases. The length of the CDR3 is 15 residues. V dropped 5 bases and J dropped 8 bases, with 21 bases sitting between them. CDR1 is MNHEY, CDR2 SVGAGI, per germline. DNA of the CDR3: TGTGCCAGCAGTCGTGAATACAGGGCTGCTAGCGGCTACACCTTC. This encodes CASSREYRAASGYTF.

The chain is built from TRBV5-4 and TRBJ1-1, with no clear D. CDR1 and CDR2 (germline): SGHNT, YYREEE (reference sequence). The CDR3 extends over 11 amino acids. Between the trimmed V and J ends, which lost 5 bases and 7 bases, there was a span of 9 bases. The CDR3 loop is CASSFSLEAFF. The CDR3 DNA reads TGTGCCAGCAGTTTTTCCCTTGAAGCTTTCTTT.

The chain carries TRBV4-3 and TRBJ2-1; 9 bases map to TRBD2. Trimming removed 0 bases from V and 7 bases from J; junction bases left unmatched: 10. Germline V gene sequence: CDR1 LGHNA, CDR2 YSLEER. The CDR3 runs to 17 residues. The CDR3 protein is CASSQEATRGGLNEQFF. As DNA, the CDR3 is TGCGCCAGCAGCCAAGAAGCCACGCGGGGGGGTTTGAATGAGCAGTTCTTC.

The table lists this clone with a count of one. Written as DNA, the CDR3 is TGTGCCACAACTCCGACGACAGACTACGAGCAGTACTTC. Amino acid sequence: CATTPTTDYEQYF. V and J are TRBV6-1 and TRBJ2-5, with D possibly matching TRBD1 (5 bases). The J call is in doubt because the DNA end fits TRBJ2-7 better. In germline, CDR1 is MNHNS, CDR2 SASEGT. CDR3 size: 13 residues.

The V and J genes are TRBV29-1 and TRBJ1-1; a possible D gene is TRBD1 (5 bases). The germline gives CDR1 SQVTM, CDR2 ANQGSEA. Trimming stripped 6 bases from V and 1 base from J, with 12 bases between. There are 13 residues in the CDR3. The CDR3 nucleotides are TGCAGCGTCGGCGGGGACCGGAACACTGAAGCTTTCTTT. Translation: CSVGGDRNTEAFF.

The gene calls are TRBV9 and TRBJ1-3, with D possibly TRBD1 on 5 matching bases. Looked up from germline, CDR1 is SGDLS and CDR2 is YYNGEE. Trimming stripped 5 bases from V and 0 bases from J, with 15 bases between. There are 16 residues in the CDR3. Written as DNA, the CDR3 is TGTGCCAGCAGGGGACGGGGTAGAATCTCTGGAAACACCATATATTTT. The encoded protein is CASRGRGRISGNTIYF.

The V call is TRBV5-6, the J call TRBJ2-5, with a tentative D call TRBD1 (6 bases). Germline V lookup: CDR1 SGHDT, CDR2 YYEEEE. The CDR3 has 14 residues. Trimming shortened V by 4 bases and J by 5 bases, and 15 bases separated the two germline ends. The CDR3 protein is CASSVGFQGETQYF. The CDR3 DNA reads TGTGCCAGCAGCGTGGGTTTCCAGGGGGAGACCCAGTACTTC.